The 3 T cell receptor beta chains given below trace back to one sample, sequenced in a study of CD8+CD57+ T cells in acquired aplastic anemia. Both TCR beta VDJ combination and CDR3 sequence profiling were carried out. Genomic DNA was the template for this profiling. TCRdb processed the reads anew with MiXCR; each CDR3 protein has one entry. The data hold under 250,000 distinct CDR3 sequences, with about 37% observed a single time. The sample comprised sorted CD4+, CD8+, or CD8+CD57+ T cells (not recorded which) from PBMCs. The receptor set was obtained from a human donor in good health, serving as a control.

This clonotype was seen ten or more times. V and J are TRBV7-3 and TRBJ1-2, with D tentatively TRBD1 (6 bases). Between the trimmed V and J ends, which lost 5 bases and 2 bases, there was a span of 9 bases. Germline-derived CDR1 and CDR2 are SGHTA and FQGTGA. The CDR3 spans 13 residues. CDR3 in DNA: TGTGCCAGCAGCCAGGACAGAAACTATGGCTACACCTTC. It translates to CASSQDRNYGYTF. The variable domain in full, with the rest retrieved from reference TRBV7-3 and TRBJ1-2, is GAGVSQTPSNKVTEKGKYVELRCDPISGHTALYWYRQSLGQGPEFLIYFQGTGAADDSGLPNDRFFAVRPEGSVSTLKIQRTERGDSAVYLCASSQDRNYGYTFGSGTRLTVV.

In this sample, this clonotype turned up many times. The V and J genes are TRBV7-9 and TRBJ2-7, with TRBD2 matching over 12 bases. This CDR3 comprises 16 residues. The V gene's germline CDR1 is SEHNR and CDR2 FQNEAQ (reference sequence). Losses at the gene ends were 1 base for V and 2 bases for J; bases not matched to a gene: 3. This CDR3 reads CASSLVLAGGTYEQYF. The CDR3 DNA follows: TGTGCCAGCAGCTTAGTACTAGCGGGGGGAACCTACGAGCAGTACTTC.

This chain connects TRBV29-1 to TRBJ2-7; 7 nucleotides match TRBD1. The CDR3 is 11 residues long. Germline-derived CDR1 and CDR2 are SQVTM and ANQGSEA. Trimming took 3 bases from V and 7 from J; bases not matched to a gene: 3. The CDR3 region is CSVDTGEEQYF. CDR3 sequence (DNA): TGCAGCGTTGATACAGGGGAGGAGCAGTACTTC.